These 12 T cell receptor beta chains were sequenced from one sample in a study of T-cell memory formation after mild COVID-19. TCRdb reprocessed the 5' RACE reads with MiXCR, giving one entry per CDR3 protein. The table shows under 450,000 distinct CDR3 sequences, with around an eighth occurring only once. Sequences were obtained from PBMCs or a T cell subset sorted from them (not recorded which). These receptors originate from a man in his late teens or twenties who had mild COVID-19 (a few samples of this study predate the infection). Cell type and time point are not known.

The chain uses TRBV29-1 and TRBJ1-5; 9 bases fit TRBD1. The CDR3 is made up of 13 amino acids. With 5 bases clipped from V and 6 bases from J, the junction kept 5 bases outside the gene matches. Germline V CDR1 and CDR2: SQVTM, ANQGSEA. The CDR3 spells CSVQQGAGQPQHF. CDR3 nucleotide sequence: TGCAGCGTTCAACAGGGGGCGGGTCAGCCCCAGCATTTT.

J is TRBJ2-3 and V is TRBV11-2; 8 nucleotides line up with TRBD1. The CDR3 extends over 13 amino acids. V lost 4 bases, J lost 4 bases, and 1 base stayed unmatched. The germline gives CDR1 SGHAT, CDR2 FQNNGV. This CDR3 reads CASSWTGPDTQYF. CDR3 DNA sequence: TGTGCCAGCAGCTGGACAGGGCCAGATACGCAGTATTTT. Complete variable domain (other parts from reference TRBV11-2 and TRBJ2-3): EAGVAQSPRYKIIEKRQSVAFWCNPISGHATLYWYQQILGQGPKLLIQFQNNGVVDDSQLPKDRFSAERLKGVDSTLKIQPAKLEDSAVYLCASSWTGPDTQYFGPGTRLTVL.

This clonotype occurred many times. The V and J genes are TRBV7-2 and TRBJ2-7; D perhaps matches TRBD2 (6 bases). V lost 2 bases and J 1 base, leaving 12 bases between the germline ends. The germline gives CDR1 SGHTA, CDR2 FQGNSA. This CDR3 has 15 residues. The CDR3 DNA reads TGTGCCAGCAGCTTACAGGGAGGTCTATCCTACGAGCAGTACGTC. Amino acid sequence: CASSLQGGLSYEQYV.

CDR3 coding DNA: TGTGCCAGCTCACCATCGGGGTTACGGATGGGTAATGAGCAGTTCTTC. Residues: CASSPSGLRMGNEQFF. The J gene is TRBJ2-1, the V gene TRBV18; the D gene is possibly TRBD2 (5 bases). Per germline, CDR1 KGHSH and CDR2 LQKENI. The V gene lost 2 bases and the J gene lost 7 bases, with 18 bases spanning the gap. CDR3 length: 16 residues.

The chain has TRBV18 and TRBJ2-3; TRBD2 aligns across 10 bases. The CDR3 consists of 16 residues. Germline V lookup: CDR1 KGHSH, CDR2 LQKENI. Trimming cost V 0 bases and J 6 bases; bases outside gene matches: 6. The CDR3 DNA is TGTGCCAGCTCACCACCGGCCAGCGGGGGGGCGGATACGCAGTATTTT. This sequence encodes CASSPPASGGADTQYF.

CDR3 bases: TGTGCCAGCAGTTCGGGACTAGCGGGGGGCCCAACCGTGACCCAGTACTTC. This translates into CASSSGLAGGPTVTQYF. The chain links TRBV27 to TRBJ2-5, with 15 bases aligning to TRBD2. Germline V lookup: CDR1 MNHEY, CDR2 SMNVEV (reference sequence). J lost 7 bases, V lost 4 bases, and 10 bases had no gene match. This CDR3 comprises 17 residues.

This chain uses TRBV7-9 with TRBJ1-3; D is perhaps TRBD1 (5 bases). Germline CDR1 SEHNR, CDR2 FQNEAQ (reference sequence). This CDR3 is 18 amino acids long. With 2 bases removed from V and 0 bases from J, the gap between germline ends came to 17 bases. The CDR3 loop is CASSLSRDSWHSGNTIYF. CDR3 coding DNA: TGTGCCAGCAGCTTAAGTCGTGACAGCTGGCACTCTGGAAACACCATATATTTT.

The chain links TRBV27 to TRBJ1-5; D is perhaps TRBD1 (6 bases). CDR1 is MNHEY and CDR2 is SMNVEV in the germline V gene (reference sequence). V was clipped by 6 bases and J by 1 base, with 10 bases between them. CDR3 length: 14 amino acids. Here the CDR3 DNA reads TGTGCCAGCAGCGGGGGGCCCAGCAATCAGCCCCAGCATTTT. Protein sequence: CASSGGPSNQPQHF.

This chain uses TRBV6-5 with TRBJ2-2; tentatively, D is TRBD1 or TRBD2 (6 bases each). This CDR3 contains 15 residues. V gave up 6 bases and J gave up 6 bases, with 17 bases separating them. Germline V gives CDR1 MNHEY, CDR2 SVGAGI. CDR3 coding DNA: TGTGCCAGCAGCCTACTGGGGGGCGAGTCCGGGGAGCTGTTTTTT. Translation: CASSLLGGESGELFF.

The J gene is TRBJ2-7, the V gene TRBV7-2; TRBD1 matches 10 bases. The CDR3 loop spans 16 amino acids. V trimming: 4 bases; J trimming: 5 bases; junction bases outside the gene matches: 11. The germline CDR1 and CDR2 sequences are SGHTA and FQGNSA. The CDR3 sequence: CASSSSPGTGAHEQYF. In nucleotides, the CDR3 is TGTGCCAGCAGCTCCTCTCCCGGGACAGGGGCCCACGAGCAGTACTTC. Looking up the rest from reference TRBV7-2 and TRBJ2-7 gives the full variable domain: GAGVSQSPSNKVTEKGKDVELRCDPISGHTALYWYRQSLGQGLEFLIYFQGNSAPDKSGLPSDRFSAERTGGSVSTLTIQRTQQEDSAVYLCASSSSPGTGAHEQYFGPGTRLTVT.

This clonotype was detected many times. The CDR3 DNA reads as TGTGCCAGCAGCGTTGGACAGGGCGAAGGATACGAGCAGTACTTC. Protein: CASSVGQGEGYEQYF. The rearrangement links TRBV9 to TRBJ2-7; 8 bases are a match to TRBD1. Germline lookup yields CDR1 SGDLS and CDR2 YYNGEE. This CDR3 contains 15 residues. Trimming at V came to 2 bases and at J to 4 bases, leaving 8 bases not matched to a gene.

This clonotype has ten or more counts. The chain uses TRBV6-1 and TRBJ2-2; 12 nucleotides line up with TRBD1. The CDR3 length is 15 residues. Unmatched junction bases numbered 6, after V lost 6 bases and J lost 7 bases. CDR1 and CDR2 from the germline V gene are MNHNS and SASEGT. CDR3 bases: TGTGCCAGCAGCCGGGACAGGGGGCATAGCGGGGAGCTGTTTTTT. Its translation is CASSRDRGHSGELFF.